This entry lists 16 T cell receptor beta chains sequenced from one sample in a study of cytomegalovirus exposure and HLA in healthy donors (dated 2017 in TCRdb). Library generation was performed with the immunoSEQ multiplex PCR assay. For the multiplex PCR, a mixture combining 60 forward primers for TCR Vbeta segments and 13 reverse primers for TCR Jbeta segments was used. The source is immuneACCESS, and TCRdb retained only in-frame sequences with V and J called. Part of the clones is not carried over; for the studies checked, unresolved V genes explain less than half of this, and the remainder is unexplained. For this sample the table gives under 250,000 clones, of which approximately 79% were detected only once. The ten largest clones capture approximately 1.8% of the sample. Sequencing was done on a sample of PBMCs. Receptors were obtained from a male donor in good health and CMV-seronegative.

The V call is TRBV7-6, the J call TRBJ2-1, with a tentative D call TRBD2 (5 bases). V lost 0 bases and J 10 bases, leaving 13 bases between the germline ends. Per germline, CDR1 SGHVS and CDR2 FNYEAQ. The CDR3 totals 14 residues. This CDR3 is CASSLAPEGREQFF. The CDR3 DNA reads as TGTGCCAGCAGCTTAGCGCCTGAGGGTCGGGAGCAGTTCTTC.

The V call is TRBV30, the J call TRBJ2-2; the match to TRBD1 covers 9 bases. The junction had 13 bases not matched to a gene; V was cut back by 4 bases and J by 7 bases. The V gene's germline CDR1 is GTSNPN and CDR2 SVGIG (reference sequence). The CDR3 runs 16 residues. Here the CDR3 reads CAWKGDSGQGIGELFF. The CDR3 DNA follows: TGTGCCTGGAAGGGGGATTCGGGACAGGGAATCGGGGAGCTGTTTTTT.

The chain is built from TRBV11-3 and TRBJ2-7; 7 positions match TRBD1. The V and J ends lost 5 bases and 2 bases, in that order; junction bases with no gene match: 9. Germline CDR1 and CDR2: SGHNT and YENEEA. There are 15 residues in the CDR3. CDR3: CASSLPDRVTYEQYF. CDR3 coding DNA: TGTGCCAGCAGCCTACCAGACAGGGTCACCTACGAGCAGTACTTC.

DNA for the CDR3: TGTGCCAGCAGTGACTCGCTAGCGGGAGCAGATACGCAGTATTTT. Translation gives CASSDSLAGADTQYF. The gene calls are TRBV6-1 and TRBJ2-3, with 10 nucleotides matching TRBD2. After removal of 3 bases from V and 4 bases from J, the junction contained 4 bases not matched to a gene. This CDR3 comprises 15 residues. Germline CDR1 is MNHNS and CDR2 is SASEGT.

V usage is TRBV7-9 and J usage is TRBJ1-1; TRBD1 matches at 7 bases. The germline gives CDR1 SEHNR, CDR2 FQNEAQ (reference sequence). The CDR3 consists of 15 residues. The ends lost 5 bases at V and 2 bases at J; junction bases unmatched: 8. The CDR3 DNA reads as TGTGCCAGCAGCACCACAGGGGTAGGCAACACTGAAGCTTTCTTT. The encoded protein is CASSTTGVGNTEAFF.

The chain joins TRBV10-3 to TRBJ2-5, with TRBD1 matching over 7 bases. The DNA end is more similar to TRBJ2-7, so the J call may be wrong. This CDR3 is 14 amino acids long. The germline CDR1 and CDR2 sequences are ENHRY and SYGVKD. The CDR3 reads CAIMGPGGIYEQYF. In DNA form, the CDR3 reads TGTGCCATCATGGGGCCAGGGGGAATCTACGAGCAGTACTTC.

The chain carries TRBV30 and TRBJ1-5, with D tentatively TRBD1 (5 bases). The germline gives CDR1 GTSNPN, CDR2 SVGIG (reference sequence). Trimming removed 2 bases from V and 4 bases from J, with 15 bases in between. The CDR3 is 15 amino acids. In DNA, the CDR3 is TGTGCCTGGAGTCCAACGGTGGGGGGGAATCAGCCCCAGCATTTT. Its translation is CAWSPTVGGNQPQHF.

This clone was detected a few times. J is TRBJ2-2 and V is TRBV28, with TRBD1 matching over 7 bases. V was clipped by 3 bases and J by 1 base; unmatched bases: 8. The CDR3 has 17 amino acids. Germline CDR1 and CDR2: MDHEN and SYDVKM. The CDR3 is CASSLPPGQRNTGELFF. CDR3 DNA: TGTGCCAGCAGTTTGCCCCCGGGACAGAGGAACACCGGGGAGCTGTTTTTT.

The genes are TRBV4-1 and TRBJ2-7; TRBD1 matches at 9 bases. V shed 9 bases and J 4 bases; nucleotides not matched to a gene: 16. This CDR3 contains 16 residues. Per germline, CDR1 MGHRA and CDR2 YSYEKL. The DNA of the CDR3 is TGCGCCAGGAAAGTGGGCAAACAGGGGGCCCTATACGAGCAGTACTTC. Its protein is CARKVGKQGALYEQYF.

The chain couples TRBV6-6 to TRBJ2-7; TRBD2 agrees at 11 bases. V lost 7 bases to trimming and J lost 4 bases; unmatched junction nucleotides: 3. CDR1 and CDR2 from the germline V gene are MNHNY and SVGAGI (reference sequence). There are 13 residues in the CDR3. The CDR3 spells CASTPSGRYEQYF. Written as DNA, the CDR3 is TGTGCCAGCACCCCTAGCGGGAGGTACGAGCAGTACTTC.

The V call is TRBV6-1, the J call TRBJ2-7, with TRBD2 matching 12 bases. V was clipped by 6 bases and J by 6 bases; unmatched bases: 9. This CDR3 contains 15 residues. Germline values: CDR1 MNHNS, CDR2 SASEGT. The CDR3 spells CASRPPGLAGTEQYF. In DNA, the CDR3 is TGTGCCAGCAGGCCACCCGGACTAGCGGGAACCGAGCAGTACTTC.

The V and J genes are TRBV6-5 and TRBJ2-4; D gene ambiguous. Trimming stripped 6 bases from V and 5 bases from J, with 5 bases between. Germline V gene sequence: CDR1 MNHEY, CDR2 SVGAGI. The CDR3 runs 11 residues. In DNA, the CDR3 is TGTGCCAGCAGGTCGGAAAACATTCAGTACTTC. It encodes CASRSENIQYF.

The V and J genes are TRBV27 and TRBJ2-5; 10 positions match TRBD2. The germline CDR1 and CDR2 sequences are MNHEY and SMNVEV (reference sequence). The CDR3 consists of 17 residues. Trimming cost V 7 bases and J 9 bases; bases outside gene matches: 20. In DNA form, the CDR3 reads TGTGCCAGCAAACCCAGACCAGCGGGAGGGGTTTCTGCGGCCCAGTACTTC. Residues: CASKPRPAGGVSAAQYF.

This clone occurred a few times. V gene TRBV19 combines with J gene TRBJ2-4, with 14 bases matching TRBD2. Unmatched junction bases numbered 10, after V lost 11 bases and J lost 1 base. The CDR3 extends over 17 amino acids. Germline V gene sequence: CDR1 LNHDA, CDR2 SQIVND (reference sequence). The CDR3 sequence: CAGGLAGESDAKNIQYF. The CDR3 nucleotides are TGTGCCGGGGGACTAGCGGGAGAAAGCGACGCCAAAAACATTCAGTACTTC.

This chain uses TRBV28 with TRBJ2-2; D is uncertain. This CDR3 spans 14 amino acids. Germline V CDR1 and CDR2: MDHEN, SYDVKM. V lost 4 bases and J 6 bases, leaving 12 bases between the germline ends. The CDR3 DNA follows: TGTGCCAGCAGTTCGGGTGGAATCCCCGGGGAGCTGTTTTTT. It specifies CASSSGGIPGELFF.

This clone was counted between two and nine times. The rearrangement joins TRBV7-2 to TRBJ2-7; maybe TRBD1 (5 bases). In germline, CDR1 is SGHTA, CDR2 FQGNSA. Trimming left V 5 bases short and J 2 bases short, with 13 bases between. The CDR3 is 14 amino acids. For the CDR3, the DNA is TGTGCCAGCAGCCAGGGCCGCCTCGCCTACGAGCAGTACTTC. Amino acids: CASSQGRLAYEQYF.